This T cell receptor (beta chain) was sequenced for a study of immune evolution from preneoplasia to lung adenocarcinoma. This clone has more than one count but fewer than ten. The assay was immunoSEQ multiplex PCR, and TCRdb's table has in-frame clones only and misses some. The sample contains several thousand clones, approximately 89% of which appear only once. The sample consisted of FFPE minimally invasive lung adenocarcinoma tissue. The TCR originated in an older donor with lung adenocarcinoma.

CDR3 amino acids: CASSPGLAEQYF. In DNA form, the CDR3 reads TGTGCCAGCAGCCCAGGGCTGGCCGAGCAGTACTTC. J is TRBJ2-7 and V is TRBV7-9; the D gene is possibly TRBD1 (5 bases). Germline CDR1 SEHNR, CDR2 FQNEAQ (reference sequence). V lost 5 bases to trimming and J lost 6 bases, with 11 bases between them. CDR3 size: 12 residues.